This T cell receptor (beta chain) came from a study of T-cell reconstitution after alpha-beta-depleted transplantation in children. This clonotype was counted between two and nine times. Unique molecular identifiers tagged the TCRbeta library. TCRdb recomputed calls from the PCR reads with MiXCR, one row per CDR3 protein. The sample lists about 610,000 distinct CDR3 sequences; more than 9% were seen once. The V gene end was trimmed by 3 bases and the J gene end by 2 bases; junction bases not matched to a gene: 3. This CDR3 has 15 amino acids. Germline V lookup: CDR1 SNHLY, CDR2 FYNNEI. Source: PBMCs from the stem cell graft donor, taken from the stem cell graft. This chain joins TRBV2 and TRBJ2-1; 8 bases are shared with TRBD2. The sequence was collected from a human donor who donated a stem cell graft to a child with acute myeloid leukemia. CDR3 sequence (DNA): TGTGCCAGCAGTGAGCTGACTAGCGCCTACAATGAGCAGTTCTTC. Translated: CASSELTSAYNEQFF.